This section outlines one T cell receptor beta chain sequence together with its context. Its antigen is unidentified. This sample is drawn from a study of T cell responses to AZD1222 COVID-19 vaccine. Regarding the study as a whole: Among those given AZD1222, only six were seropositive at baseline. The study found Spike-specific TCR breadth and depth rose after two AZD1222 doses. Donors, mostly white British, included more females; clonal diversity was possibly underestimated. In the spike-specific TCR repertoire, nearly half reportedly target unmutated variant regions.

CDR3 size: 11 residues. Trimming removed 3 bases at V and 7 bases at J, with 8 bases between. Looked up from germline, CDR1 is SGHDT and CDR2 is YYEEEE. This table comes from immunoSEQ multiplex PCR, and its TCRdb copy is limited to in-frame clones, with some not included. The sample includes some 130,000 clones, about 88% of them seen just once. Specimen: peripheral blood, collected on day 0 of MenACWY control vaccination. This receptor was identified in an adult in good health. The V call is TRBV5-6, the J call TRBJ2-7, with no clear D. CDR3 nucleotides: TGTGCCAGCAGCTCCCTGGGGGAGCAGTACTTC. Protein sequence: CASSSLGEQYF.